The 22 T cell receptor beta chains below all came from one sample that was sequenced in a study of technical replicates of blood from a handful of donors. The data were produced by immunoSEQ multiplex PCR, yet TCRdb's version contains in-frame clones alone and is incomplete. The data show under 100,000 clones, 94% seen once. Sequenced: T cells isolated from PBMCs. The receptors derive from a human donor in good health.

The chain recombines TRBV5-1 with TRBJ2-2; weak D call: TRBD1 (7 bases). Germline CDR1 reads SGHRS; CDR2 reads YFSETQ. The V end lost 0 bases, the J end lost 5 bases, and 14 bases lay between the germline ends. The CDR3 is made up of 16 amino acids. The DNA of the CDR3 is TGCGCCAGCAGCTTGGTTTTCAGGGGGAGGACCGGGGAGCTGTTTTTT. Its translation: CASSLVFRGRTGELFF.

The genes are TRBV6-5 and TRBJ2-1, with no clear D. V lost 0 bases and J lost 1, with 10 bases in between. There are 16 residues in the CDR3. CDR1 MNHEY and CDR2 SVGAGI come from the germline V gene. CDR3 in DNA: TGTGCCAGCAGTTACTCGTACGGTGCATCCTACAATGAGCAGTTCTTC. Translation gives CASSYSYGASYNEQFF.

The chain joins TRBV11-3 to TRBJ2-7, with D perhaps TRBD1 (5 bases). CDR3 length: 14 residues. From germline, CDR1 is SGHNT and CDR2 YENEEA. Between the trimmed V and J ends, which lost 2 bases and 2 bases, there was a span of 10 bases. The CDR3 coding sequence is TGTGCCAGCAGCTTACCAGACAGCCCCTACGAGCAGTACTTC. The encoded protein is CASSLPDSPYEQYF.

The chain couples TRBV14 to TRBJ1-2; possible D gene TRBD1, 5 bases. V lost 2 bases and J 4 bases, leaving 14 bases between the germline ends. Per germline, CDR1 SGHDN and CDR2 FVKESK. The CDR3 runs to 15 residues. The CDR3 sequence is CASSQIPSGAYGYTF. The CDR3 nucleotides are TGTGCCAGCAGCCAAATCCCATCTGGGGCCTATGGCTACACCTTC.

The chain joins TRBV28 to TRBJ1-1, with 7 positions matching TRBD1. Trimming removed 6 bases from V and 5 bases from J; junction bases left unmatched: 12. Germline V gene lookup returns CDR1 MDHEN and CDR2 SYDVKM. The CDR3 covers 15 residues. The CDR3: CASRAAGGSRTEAFF. CDR3 DNA: TGTGCCAGCAGGGCAGCAGGGGGGTCGCGGACTGAAGCTTTCTTT.

This clone was seen only a few times. V is TRBV30 and J is TRBJ1-1; no definite D call. Germline V gene lookup returns CDR1 GTSNPN and CDR2 SVGIG (reference sequence). The CDR3 length is 12 residues. With 0 bases removed from V and 4 bases from J, the gap between germline ends came to 6 bases. The CDR3 DNA reads TGTGCCTGGAGTGTACTTGGCACTGAAGCTTTCTTT. Encoded protein: CAWSVLGTEAFF.

The chain uses TRBV5-5 and TRBJ2-1; 9 bases match TRBD1. Germline trimming cut 4 bases from V and 4 bases from J; bases unmatched to any gene: 6. Germline CDR1 SGHKS, CDR2 YYEKEE (reference sequence). CDR3 length: 15 residues. The CDR3 bases are TGTGCCAGCAGCATGGGACAGGGACCATACAATGAGCAGTTCTTC. It yields the protein CASSMGQGPYNEQFF.

The rearrangement uses TRBV12-5 and TRBJ2-1; tentatively, D is TRBD2 (6 bases). Trimming took off 0 bases at V and 8 bases at J, with 17 bases between the two ends. The CDR3 sequence is 16 residues long. The germline gives CDR1 LGHNT, CDR2 FRNRAP. Here the CDR3 reads CASGLVLSGLGHEQFF. The DNA for the CDR3 is TGTGCTAGTGGTTTGGTACTATCGGGACTTGGCCATGAGCAGTTCTTC. The full variable domain, with the rest looked up from reference TRBV12-5 and TRBJ2-1, is DARVTQTPRHKVTEMGQEVTMRCQPILGHNTVFWYRQTMMQGLELLAYFRNRAPLDDSGMPKDRFSAEMPDATLATLKIQPSEPRDSAVYFCASGLVLSGLGHEQFFGPGTRLTVL.

This rearrangement joins TRBV10-1 to TRBJ2-7; 8 nucleotides agree with TRBD2. The CDR3 has 15 residues. The V gene's germline CDR1 is WNHNN and CDR2 SYGVQD (reference sequence). V gave up 6 bases and J gave up 6 bases; unmatched junction bases: 13. The CDR3 here is CASSDGLAGVSEQYF. The CDR3 DNA reads TGCGCCAGCAGCGATGGACTAGCTGGCGTCAGCGAGCAGTACTTC.

J is TRBJ2-7 and V is TRBV6-1; D is possibly TRBD2 (6 bases). From germline, CDR1 is MNHNS and CDR2 SASEGT. CDR3 length: 14 amino acids. V lost 6 bases to trimming and J lost 0 bases, with 12 bases between them. The CDR3 spells CASRRGDHSYEQYF. CDR3 nucleotide sequence: TGTGCCAGCAGACGCGGGGACCACTCCTACGAGCAGTACTTC.

J is TRBJ2-2 and V is TRBV5-1, with D possibly matching TRBD1 (6 bases). CDR1 is SGHRS, CDR2 YFSETQ, per germline. V was cut by 1 base and J by 1 base, with 8 bases left in between. The CDR3 is 15 amino acids. The CDR3 reads CASSLLQGNTGELFF. Written as DNA, the CDR3 is TGCGCCAGCAGCTTGTTACAGGGGAACACCGGGGAGCTGTTTTTT.

This clone was recorded only once. This chain connects TRBV28 to TRBJ2-5; D possibly corresponds to TRBD1 (6 bases). V lost 2 bases, J lost 4 bases, and 11 bases lay in between. Germline lookup yields CDR1 MDHEN and CDR2 SYDVKM. CDR3 length equals 14 residues. CDR3 sequence: CASSLVGGGETQYF. CDR3 sequence (DNA): TGTGCCAGCAGTTTAGTTGGGGGCGGAGAGACCCAGTACTTC.

The chain combines TRBV29-1 with TRBJ2-7; 7 positions agree with TRBD2. Trimming at V came to 2 bases and at J to 2 bases, leaving 6 bases not matched to a gene. Per the germline V gene, CDR1 is SQVTM and CDR2 is ANQGSEA. This CDR3 region has 14 residues. CDR3 residues: CSVESGLDPYEQYF. CDR3 sequence (DNA): TGCAGCGTTGAATCCGGACTAGACCCCTACGAGCAGTACTTC.

The V call is TRBV4-2, the J call TRBJ2-1; 12 nucleotides match TRBD2. The length of the CDR3 is 17 residues. V was clipped by 2 bases and J by 4 bases; unmatched bases: 6. Germline CDR1 and CDR2: LGHNA and YNFKEQ. CDR3 amino acids: CASSQRLAGETYNEQFF. In nucleotides, the CDR3 is TGTGCCAGCAGCCAAAGACTAGCGGGGGAAACATACAATGAGCAGTTCTTC.

The gene calls are TRBV10-3 and TRBJ1-1; 9 bases are shared with TRBD1. From germline, CDR1 is ENHRY and CDR2 SYGVKD. Germline trimming cut 4 bases from V and 5 bases from J; bases unmatched to any gene: 8. The length of the CDR3 is 15 residues. The CDR3 spells CAISGGQGRETEAFF. Here the CDR3 DNA reads TGTGCCATCAGTGGGGGACAGGGCCGGGAGACTGAAGCTTTCTTT.

The rearrangement joins TRBV7-9 to TRBJ2-7, with 7 bases identical to TRBD2. V was pared by 5 bases and J by 0 bases, with 4 bases of the junction left unmatched. This CDR3 has 14 residues. The germline CDR1 and CDR2 sequences are SEHNR and FQNEAQ (reference sequence). The CDR3 sequence: CASSLGGFSYEQYF. The CDR3 DNA reads TGTGCCAGCAGCCTGGGAGGGTTCTCCTACGAGCAGTACTTC.

The gene calls are TRBV27 and TRBJ1-1, with TRBD1 matching 7 bases. This CDR3 contains 15 residues. The junction had 10 bases not matched to a gene; V was cut back by 5 bases and J by 4 bases. Germline assignment: CDR1 MNHEY and CDR2 SMNVEV (reference sequence). The CDR3: CASSPTGRKTTEAFF. CDR3 nucleotide sequence: TGTGCCAGCAGTCCGACAGGGAGGAAGACCACTGAAGCTTTCTTT.

This chain joins TRBV28 and TRBJ2-1; TRBD1 matches at 7 bases. From germline, CDR1 is MDHEN and CDR2 SYDVKM. This CDR3 contains 15 residues. V shed 6 bases, J shed 0 bases, and the junction held 5 bases outside the gene matches. The CDR3 region has the DNA TGTGCCAGCAGCACTGGGGACAGCTCCTACAATGAGCAGTTCTTC. Protein product: CASSTGDSSYNEQFF.

The gene calls are TRBV6-5 and TRBJ2-1, with TRBD1 matching over 7 bases. Germline values: CDR1 MNHEY, CDR2 SVGAGI. The CDR3 spans 14 residues. The V and J ends lost 6 bases and 7 bases, in that order; junction bases with no gene match: 9. CDR3 sequence (DNA): TGTGCCAGCAGCCCAGGACAGGTCACTAATGAGCAGTTCTTC. Protein sequence: CASSPGQVTNEQFF.

The chain couples TRBV7-8 to TRBJ2-7, with TRBD1 as a possible D gene (5 bases). This CDR3 has 14 amino acids. Per germline, CDR1 SGHVS and CDR2 FQNEAQ. V was clipped by 4 bases and J by 0 bases, with 10 bases between them. CDR3 sequence (DNA): TGTGCCAGCAGCTGGGGCTTGAGCTCCTACGAGCAGTACTTC. It encodes CASSWGLSSYEQYF.

This clone was counted only a few times. The chain uses TRBV25-1 and TRBJ1-1, with TRBD1 matching over 11 bases. This CDR3 spans 15 amino acids. CDR1 is MGHDK, CDR2 SYGVNS, per germline. The ends lost 2 bases at V and 7 bases at J; junction bases unmatched: 6. The CDR3 nucleotides are TGTGCCAGCAGTGAACCGGGACAGGGGGGCCTTGAAGCTTTCTTT. This codes for CASSEPGQGGLEAFF.

The rearrangement uses TRBV7-9 and TRBJ2-1; the D is unclear. Germline CDR1 reads SEHNR; CDR2 reads FQNEAQ (reference sequence). The V and J ends lost 5 bases and 6 bases respectively, with 11 bases between them. This CDR3 has 13 amino acids. The CDR3 sequence is CASSESTSNEQFF. The CDR3 DNA follows: TGTGCCAGCAGCGAAAGCACGAGCAATGAGCAGTTCTTC.